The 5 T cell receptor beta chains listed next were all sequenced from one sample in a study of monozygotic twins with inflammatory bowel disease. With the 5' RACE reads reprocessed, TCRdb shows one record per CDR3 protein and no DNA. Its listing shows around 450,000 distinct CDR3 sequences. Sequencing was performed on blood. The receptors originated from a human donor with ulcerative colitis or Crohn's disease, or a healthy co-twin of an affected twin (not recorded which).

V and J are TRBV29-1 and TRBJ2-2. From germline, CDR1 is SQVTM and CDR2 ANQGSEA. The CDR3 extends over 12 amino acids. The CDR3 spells CSVAGITGELFF.

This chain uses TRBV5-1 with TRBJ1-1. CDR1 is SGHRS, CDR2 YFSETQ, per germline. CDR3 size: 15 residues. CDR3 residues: CASSPDLDVNTEAFF.

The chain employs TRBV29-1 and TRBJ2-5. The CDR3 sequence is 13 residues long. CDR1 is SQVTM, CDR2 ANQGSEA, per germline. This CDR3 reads CSVEVTRKETQYF.

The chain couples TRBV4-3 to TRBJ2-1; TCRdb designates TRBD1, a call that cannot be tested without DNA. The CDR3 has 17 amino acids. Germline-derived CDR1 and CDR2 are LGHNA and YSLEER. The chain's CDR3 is CASSQDGQGQGASEQFF.

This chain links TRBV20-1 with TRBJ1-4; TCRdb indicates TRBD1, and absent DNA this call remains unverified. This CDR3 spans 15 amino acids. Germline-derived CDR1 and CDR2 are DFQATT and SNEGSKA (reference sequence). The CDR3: CSARTGGAQNEKLFF.